This T cell receptor (beta chain) was sequenced during a study of cytomegalovirus exposure and HLA in healthy donors. Study-level background: Earlier results showed roughly 110 million unique TCR beta sequences derived from roughly 200 million T cells.

The PCR had 60 Vbeta and 13 Jbeta primers. Produced via immunoSEQ multiplex PCR; TCRdb's table is partial and in-frame only. The table lists 130,000 or so clones, roughly 74% of them singletons. Sequences were obtained from PBMCs. This sequence was found in a man between 40 and 49 years old in good health and CMV-seropositive.

CDR3 in amino acids: CASSQEVGRAGGASSYEQYF. The CDR3 DNA is TGTGCCAGCAGCCAAGAGGTAGGGCGAGCGGGGGGCGCCAGCTCCTACGAGCAGTACTTC. The rearrangement links TRBV4-2 to TRBJ2-7; 9 bases align to TRBD2. This CDR3 comprises 20 residues. Germline assignment: CDR1 LGHNA and CDR2 YNFKEQ. J gave up 0 bases and V 0 bases, and 15 bases lay outside the gene matches.